These 14 T cell receptor beta chains originate from one sample sequenced in a study of shared clonotypes between healthy human individuals. Here immunoSEQ multiplex PCR was the method, and the copy in TCRdb shows in-frame clones only, minus some. In the table there are about 2.4 million clones, 93% of which are singletons. What was sequenced was naive CD4+ T cells from PBMCs. Subset specified: CD45RA+ positively selected. Receptors originate from a man aged 18-30 years in good health. Some clones in this sample may be carry-over from other donors' samples.

This clone was picked up one time. Here the CDR3 DNA reads TGTGCCAGTAGGAATACAGGGGGCCGGTCCAATGAGCAGTTCTTC. Its translation is CASRNTGGRSNEQFF. The chain couples TRBV19 to TRBJ2-1; 9 bases fit TRBD1. Trimming took 6 bases from V and 6 from J; bases not matched to a gene: 9. Germline CDR1 LNHDA, CDR2 SQIVND (reference sequence). The CDR3 loop spans 15 amino acids.

The chain joins TRBV28 to TRBJ1-2, with D unclear. Trimming pared 7 bases from V and 4 bases from J, leaving 16 bases between. CDR1 and CDR2 from the germline V gene are MDHEN and SYDVKM. CDR3 size: 14 residues. The CDR3, as DNA: TGTGCCAGCAAGTATTCAGGACCAAGCTATGGCTACACCTTC. This codes for CASKYSGPSYGYTF.

The genes are TRBV7-3 and TRBJ2-2, with TRBD1 identical over 9 bases. The ends lost 5 bases at V and 4 bases at J; junction bases unmatched: 8. Germline V gene sequence: CDR1 SGHTA, CDR2 FQGTGA. The CDR3 sequence is 16 residues long. The CDR3 DNA reads TGTGCCAGCAGCCCTTCCACACAGGGGGCCACCGGGGAGCTGTTTTTT. This gives the protein CASSPSTQGATGELFF.

This chain joins TRBV19 and TRBJ1-2, with a possible D match to TRBD1 (6 bases). Germline values: CDR1 LNHDA, CDR2 SQIVND (reference sequence). This CDR3 spans 15 amino acids. Trimming pared 5 bases from V and 2 bases from J, leaving 15 bases between. The CDR3 loop is CASSSRDTKNYGYTF. DNA of the CDR3: TGTGCCAGTAGTTCCCGGGACACTAAGAACTATGGCTACACCTTC.

This sequence joins TRBV5-1 and TRBJ2-5; 9 positions match TRBD1. Germline V CDR1 and CDR2: SGHRS, YFSETQ. The J segment lost 13 bases and the V segment lost 4 bases, leaving 11 bases of the junction unmatched. CDR3 length equals 13 residues. The DNA of the CDR3 is TGCGCCAGCAGCGTAGGAGGGACAGGGCGTCCGTACTTC. Its translation is CASSVGGTGRPYF.

The rearrangement joins TRBV18 to TRBJ1-3; D call uncertain. CDR3 length: 14 amino acids. The V gene's germline CDR1 is KGHSH and CDR2 LQKENI. The V end was cut by 8 bases, the J end by 4 bases, with 15 bases between. The CDR3 is CASIPDGSGNTIYF. CDR3 DNA: TGTGCCAGCATTCCCGACGGGAGCGGAAACACCATATATTTT.

The chain employs TRBV19 and TRBJ2-5; 13 bases are a match to TRBD2. The CDR3 runs 16 residues. The V and J ends lost 4 bases and 5 bases, in that order; junction bases with no gene match: 7. Germline V lookup: CDR1 LNHDA, CDR2 SQIVND (reference sequence). CDR3 in DNA: TGTGCCAGTAGTAAGACTAGCGGGAGGCCGGCCGAGACCCAGTACTTC. Its protein product is CASSKTSGRPAETQYF.

This rearrangement joins TRBV11-2 to TRBJ2-1; TRBD2 matches 13 bases. Trimming cost V 4 bases and J 8 bases; bases outside gene matches: 2. CDR1 SGHAT and CDR2 FQNNGV come from the germline V gene. This CDR3 is built from 14 residues. This CDR3 reads CASSSTSGRYEQFF. Written as DNA, the CDR3 is TGTGCCAGCAGCTCGACTAGCGGGAGGTATGAGCAGTTCTTC.

The chain recombines TRBV5-1 with TRBJ2-7; 9 bases are a match to TRBD2. Germline V gene data show CDR1 as SGHRS and CDR2 as YFSETQ. J gave up 6 bases and V 4 bases, and 5 bases lay outside the gene matches. The CDR3 spans 13 residues. The chain's CDR3 is CASSVAGAVEQYF. The CDR3 DNA reads TGCGCCAGCAGCGTAGCGGGAGCGGTCGAGCAGTACTTC.

This clone was seen just once. The rearrangement links TRBV23-1 to TRBJ1-2; 8 bases map to TRBD1. TRBV23-1 is assigned to the ORF class and has an uncertain function. J gave up 4 bases and V 4 bases, and 11 bases lay outside the gene matches. This CDR3 comprises 16 residues. The CDR3 nucleotides read TGCGCCAGCAGTCCGAACGCGCAGGGGGCGTGCTATGGCTACACCTTC. Protein sequence: CASSPNAQGACYGYTF.

The rearrangement uses TRBV11-2 and TRBJ1-1, with a possible D match to TRBD1 (6 bases). The V gene's germline CDR1 is SGHAT and CDR2 FQNNGV. The CDR3 totals 14 residues. V shed 6 bases and J shed 4 bases, with 15 bases lying between them. The CDR3 DNA reads as TGTGCCAGCAGGCCCACGAGGGGGGTCACTGAAGCTTTCTTT. It is translated as CASRPTRGVTEAFF.

The genes are TRBV14 and TRBJ2-7; D is ambiguous. The germline CDR1 and CDR2 sequences are SGHDN and FVKESK. The CDR3 has 14 amino acids. Between the trimmed V and J ends, which lost 6 bases and 0 bases, there was a span of 12 bases. The CDR3 spells CASSGTPSSYEQYF. CDR3 in DNA: TGTGCCAGCAGTGGTACGCCGAGCTCCTACGAGCAGTACTTC.

V usage is TRBV15 and J usage is TRBJ1-4; perhaps TRBD1 as D (5 bases). CDR3 length: 15 amino acids. Trimming took off 3 bases at V and 7 bases at J, with 15 bases between the two ends. The germline V gene has CDR1 LNHNV and CDR2 YYDKDF (reference sequence). This CDR3 is CATSRFGTPAEKLFF. CDR3 in DNA: TGTGCCACCAGCAGGTTTGGGACGCCGGCTGAAAAACTGTTTTTT. The complete variable domain, with remaining parts taken from reference TRBV15 and TRBJ1-4, reads DAMVIQNPRYQVTQFGKPVTLSCSQTLNHNVMYWYQQKSSQAPKLLFHYYDKDFNNEADTPDNFQSRRPNTSFCFLDIRSPGLGDTAMYLCATSRFGTPAEKLFFGSGTQLSVL.

The gene calls are TRBV5-4 and TRBJ1-1; D remains unclear. Germline V gene data show CDR1 as SGHNT and CDR2 as YYREEE (reference sequence). CDR3 size: 14 residues. Between the trimmed V and J ends, which lost 0 bases and 4 bases, there was a span of 10 bases. The CDR3 nucleotides read TGTGCCAGCAGCTTGGCGAGGGATGGCACTGAAGCTTTCTTT. Protein product: CASSLARDGTEAFF.